The T cell receptor (beta chain) under discussion was sequenced for a study of read filtering for tumor transcriptome and immune sequencing. CDR3 length: 13 amino acids. With V trimmed by 3 bases and J by 11 bases, 8 bases remained unmatched. About this clonotype: This may stem from a read error, because a much larger clone lies one nucleotide away.

The library was built from about 0.4 ug RNA with molecular barcoded adaptors for alpha/delta and beta/gamma chains. TCRdb called the reads again in MiXCR, with one record for every CDR3 protein. The sample consists of tens of thousands of distinct CDR3 sequences, roughly 21% of them appearing once. The source of this sequence is a donor older than 35 with multiple myeloma. The chain couples TRBV12-3 or TRBV12-4 to TRBJ1-1; TRBD1 matches at 8 bases. Sequenced: a population of CD138-negative cells sorted from bone marrow. CDR3 coding DNA: TGTGCCAGCAGTTTCGGGGCAGGGGGCTACGCTTTCTTT. It codes for CASSFGAGGYAFF.